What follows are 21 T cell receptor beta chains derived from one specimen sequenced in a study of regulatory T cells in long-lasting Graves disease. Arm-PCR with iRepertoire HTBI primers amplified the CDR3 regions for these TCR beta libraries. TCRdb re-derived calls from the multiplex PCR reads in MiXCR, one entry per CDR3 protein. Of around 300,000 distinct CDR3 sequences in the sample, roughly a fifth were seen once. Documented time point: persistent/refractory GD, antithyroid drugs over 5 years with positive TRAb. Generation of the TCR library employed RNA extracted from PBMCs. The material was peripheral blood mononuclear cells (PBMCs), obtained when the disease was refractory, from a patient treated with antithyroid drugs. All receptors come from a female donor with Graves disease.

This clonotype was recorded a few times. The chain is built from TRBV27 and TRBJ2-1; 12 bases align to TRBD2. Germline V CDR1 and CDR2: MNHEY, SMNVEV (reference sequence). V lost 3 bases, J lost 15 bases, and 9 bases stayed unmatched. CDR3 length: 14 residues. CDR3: CASSFGLAGSAAFF. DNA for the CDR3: TGTGCCAGCAGTTTCGGACTAGCGGGATCAGCGGCGTTCTTC.

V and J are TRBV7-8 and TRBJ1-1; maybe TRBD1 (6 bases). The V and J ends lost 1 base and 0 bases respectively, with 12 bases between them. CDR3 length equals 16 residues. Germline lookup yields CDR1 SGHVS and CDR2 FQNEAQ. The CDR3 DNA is TGTGCCAGCAGCTTAGTAAGGACAGAGATGAACACTGAAGCTTTCTTT. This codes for CASSLVRTEMNTEAFF.

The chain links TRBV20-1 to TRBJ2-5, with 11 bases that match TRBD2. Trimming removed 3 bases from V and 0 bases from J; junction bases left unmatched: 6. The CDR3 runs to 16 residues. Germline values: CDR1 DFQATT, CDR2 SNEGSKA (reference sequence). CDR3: CSARAGTSGYQETQYF. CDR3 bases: TGCAGTGCTAGGGCCGGGACTAGCGGTTACCAAGAGACCCAGTACTTC.

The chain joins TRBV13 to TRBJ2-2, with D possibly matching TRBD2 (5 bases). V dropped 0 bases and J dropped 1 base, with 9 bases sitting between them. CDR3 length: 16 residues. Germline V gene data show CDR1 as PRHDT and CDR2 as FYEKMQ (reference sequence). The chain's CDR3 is CASSLGYEGNTGELFF. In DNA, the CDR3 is TGTGCCAGCAGCTTAGGCTACGAGGGGAACACCGGGGAGCTGTTTTTT.

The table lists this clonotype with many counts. The CDR3 coding sequence is TGTGCCAGCACCCTTACTAGTCCAAACTACGAGCAGTACTTC. This translates into CASTLTSPNYEQYF. The chain uses TRBV2 and TRBJ2-7; a possible D gene is TRBD2 (5 bases). CDR3 length equals 14 residues. CDR1 is SNHLY and CDR2 is FYNNEI in the germline V gene. Trimming took off 7 bases at V and 3 bases at J, with 16 bases between the two ends.

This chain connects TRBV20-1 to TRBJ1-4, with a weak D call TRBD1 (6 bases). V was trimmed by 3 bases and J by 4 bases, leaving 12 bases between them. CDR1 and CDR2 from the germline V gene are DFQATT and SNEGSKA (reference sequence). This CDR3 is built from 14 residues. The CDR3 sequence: CSARGAANNEKLFF. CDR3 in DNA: TGCAGTGCTAGGGGGGCCGCAAATAATGAAAAACTGTTTTTT.

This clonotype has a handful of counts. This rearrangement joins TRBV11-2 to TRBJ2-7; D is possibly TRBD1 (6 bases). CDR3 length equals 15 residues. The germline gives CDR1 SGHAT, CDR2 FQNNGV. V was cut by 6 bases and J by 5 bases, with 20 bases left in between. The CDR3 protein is CASSKRGTRGDEQYF. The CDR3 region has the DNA TGTGCCAGCAGTAAGAGGGGTACCAGGGGCGACGAGCAGTACTTC.

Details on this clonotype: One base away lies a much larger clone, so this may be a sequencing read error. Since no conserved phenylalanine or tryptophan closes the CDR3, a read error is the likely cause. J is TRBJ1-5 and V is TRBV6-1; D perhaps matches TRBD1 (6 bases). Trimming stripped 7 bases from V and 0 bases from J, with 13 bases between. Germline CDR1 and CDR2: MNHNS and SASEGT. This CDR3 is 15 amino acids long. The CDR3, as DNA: TGTGCCAGCACTTGGACAGCTGATAGCAATCAGCCCCAGCATTCT. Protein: CASTWTADSNQPQHS.

CDR3 residues: CASSLGAGAGNTIYF. CDR3 sequence (DNA): TGTGCCAGCAGCTTAGGAGCTGGGGCGGGAAACACCATATATTTT. The chain carries TRBV7-6 and TRBJ1-3; weak D call: TRBD1 (5 bases). The CDR3 covers 15 residues. Germline loops: CDR1 SGHVS, CDR2 FNYEAQ. The V gene lost 1 base and the J gene lost 4 bases, with 11 bases spanning the gap.

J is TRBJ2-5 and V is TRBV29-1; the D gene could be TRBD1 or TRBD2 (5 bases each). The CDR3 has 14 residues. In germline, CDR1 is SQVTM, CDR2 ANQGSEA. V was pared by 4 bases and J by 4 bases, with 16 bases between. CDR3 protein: CSVGETGAPETQYF. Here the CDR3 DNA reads TGCAGCGTTGGAGAGACCGGGGCACCAGAGACCCAGTACTTC.

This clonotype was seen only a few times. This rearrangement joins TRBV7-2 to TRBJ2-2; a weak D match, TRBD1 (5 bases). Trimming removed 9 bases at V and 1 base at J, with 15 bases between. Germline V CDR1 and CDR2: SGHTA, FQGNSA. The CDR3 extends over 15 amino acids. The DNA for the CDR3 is TGTGCCAGTCCCCCACCCGGACAGAACACCGGGGAGCTGTTTTTT. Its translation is CASPPPGQNTGELFF.

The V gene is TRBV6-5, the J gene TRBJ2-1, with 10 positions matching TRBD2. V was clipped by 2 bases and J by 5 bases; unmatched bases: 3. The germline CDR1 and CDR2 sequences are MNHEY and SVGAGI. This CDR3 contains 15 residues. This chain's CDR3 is CASSYLLAGDNEQFF. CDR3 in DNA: TGTGCCAGCAGTTACCTCCTAGCGGGGGACAATGAGCAGTTCTTC.

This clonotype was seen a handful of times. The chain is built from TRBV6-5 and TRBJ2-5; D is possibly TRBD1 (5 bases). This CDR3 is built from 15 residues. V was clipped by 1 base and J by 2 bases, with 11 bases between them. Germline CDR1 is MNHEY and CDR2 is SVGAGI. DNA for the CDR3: TGTGCCAGCAGTTACTGGGGCCGGACACAAGAGACCCAGTACTTC. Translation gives CASSYWGRTQETQYF.

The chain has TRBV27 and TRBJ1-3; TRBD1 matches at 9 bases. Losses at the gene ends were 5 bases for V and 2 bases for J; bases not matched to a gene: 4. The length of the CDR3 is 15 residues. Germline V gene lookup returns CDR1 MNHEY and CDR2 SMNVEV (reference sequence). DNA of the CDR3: TGTGCCAGCAGTCTCGGGACAGGGACTGGAAACACCATATATTTT. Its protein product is CASSLGTGTGNTIYF.

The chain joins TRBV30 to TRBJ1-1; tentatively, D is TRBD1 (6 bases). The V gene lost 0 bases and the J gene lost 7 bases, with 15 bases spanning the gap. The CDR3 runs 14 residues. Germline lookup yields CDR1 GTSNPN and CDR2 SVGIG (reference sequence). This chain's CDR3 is CAWSVELGAREAFF. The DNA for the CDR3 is TGTGCCTGGAGTGTAGAGTTGGGGGCGCGTGAAGCTTTCTTT. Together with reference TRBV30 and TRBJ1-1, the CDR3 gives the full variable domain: SQTIHQWPATLVQPVGSPLSLECTVEGTSNPNLYWYRQAAGRGLQLLFYSVGIGQISSEVPQNLSASRPQDRQFILSSKKLLLSDSGFYLCAWSVELGAREAFFGQGTRLTVV.

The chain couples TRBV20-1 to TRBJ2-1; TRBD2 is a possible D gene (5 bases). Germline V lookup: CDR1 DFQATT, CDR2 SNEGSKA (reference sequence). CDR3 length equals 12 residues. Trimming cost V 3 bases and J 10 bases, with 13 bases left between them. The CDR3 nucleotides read TGCAGTGCTAGTGACACTAGTTTCGAGCAGTTCTTC. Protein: CSASDTSFEQFF.

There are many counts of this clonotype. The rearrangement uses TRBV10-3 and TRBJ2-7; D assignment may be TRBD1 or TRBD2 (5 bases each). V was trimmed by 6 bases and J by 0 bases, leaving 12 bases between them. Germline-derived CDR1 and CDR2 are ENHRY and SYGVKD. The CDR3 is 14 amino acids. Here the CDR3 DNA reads TGTGCCATCAGGGTGGGGACGGACTCCTACGAGCAGTACTTC. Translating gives CAIRVGTDSYEQYF.

Here the CDR3 reads CASSSGLGIYEQYF. The CDR3 DNA reads TGTGCCAGCAGTTCCGGACTAGGGATCTACGAGCAGTACTTC. This chain joins TRBV27 and TRBJ2-7; 7 nucleotides line up with TRBD2. With V trimmed by 4 bases and J by 3 bases, 6 bases remained unmatched. This CDR3 has 14 amino acids. Germline V gene data show CDR1 as MNHEY and CDR2 as SMNVEV (reference sequence).

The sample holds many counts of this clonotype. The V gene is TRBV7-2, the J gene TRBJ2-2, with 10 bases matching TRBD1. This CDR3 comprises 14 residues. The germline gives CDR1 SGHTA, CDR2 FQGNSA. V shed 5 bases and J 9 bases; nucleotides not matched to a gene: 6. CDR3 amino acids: CASSRTGGSRELFF. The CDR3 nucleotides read TGTGCCAGCAGCCGGACAGGGGGTAGCAGGGAGCTGTTTTTT.

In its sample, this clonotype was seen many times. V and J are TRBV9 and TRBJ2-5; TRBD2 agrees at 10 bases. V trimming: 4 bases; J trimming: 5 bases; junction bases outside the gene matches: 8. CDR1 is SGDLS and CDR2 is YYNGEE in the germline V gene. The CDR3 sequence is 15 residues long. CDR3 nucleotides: TGTGCCAGCAGCACTGGACTAGCGGCTGGGGAGACCCAGTACTTC. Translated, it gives CASSTGLAAGETQYF.

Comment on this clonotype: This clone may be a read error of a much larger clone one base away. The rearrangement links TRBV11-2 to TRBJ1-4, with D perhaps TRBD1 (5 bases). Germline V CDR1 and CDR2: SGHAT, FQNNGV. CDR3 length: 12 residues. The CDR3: CASRGQNEKLLF. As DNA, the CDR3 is TGTGCCAGCAGGGGGCAAAATGAAAAACTGCTTTTT.